The 8 T cell receptor beta chains below come from one sample, sequenced in a study of beta chain features in type 1 diabetes. Expressed TCRB transcripts were sequenced, since all the RNA that had been isolated was reverse transcribed. The method was immunoSEQ multiplex PCR; TCRdb's version includes in-frame clones alone and lacks a portion of them. This sample has around 500,000 clones, with 9.5% to 12% found just once. The sequenced sample consisted of naive CD4+ T cells from blood. Receptors originate from a woman aged 18-29 years in good health.

The rearrangement joins TRBV7-9 to TRBJ2-7, with D uncertain. CDR3 size: 13 residues. Trimming shortened V by 0 bases and J by 7 bases, and 10 bases separated the two germline ends. Per germline, CDR1 SEHNR and CDR2 FQNEAQ (reference sequence). The CDR3: CASSLAGLGEQYV. The CDR3 nucleotides are TGTGCCAGCAGCTTAGCGGGGTTGGGAGAGCAGTACGTC.

About this clone itself: The same CDR3 is also encoded by other DNA sequences in this sample. The chain combines TRBV28 with TRBJ2-3; D gene uncertain. The CDR3 contains 11 residues. The germline CDR1 and CDR2 sequences are MDHEN and SYDVKM. The V end was cut by 2 bases, the J end by 6 bases, with 3 bases between. This chain's CDR3 is CASSLRDTQYF. CDR3 DNA: TGTGCCAGCAGTTTAAGGGATACGCAGTATTTT.

The V call is TRBV5-6, the J call TRBJ2-5, with D possibly matching TRBD1 (6 bases). The CDR3 spans 18 residues. Per germline, CDR1 SGHDT and CDR2 YYEEEE. The V end was cut by 4 bases, the J end by 4 bases, with 26 bases between. CDR3 sequence: CASSPPITISTGPETQYF. The CDR3 coding sequence is TGTGCCAGCAGCCCACCGATTACTATAAGCACAGGGCCAGAGACCCAGTACTTC.

In this sample, this clone turned up a few times. The J gene is TRBJ2-1, the V gene TRBV11-2; D possibly corresponds to TRBD2 (5 bases). Germline assignment: CDR1 SGHAT and CDR2 FQNNGV. CDR3 length equals 18 residues. V was pared by 6 bases and J by 7 bases, with 28 bases between. CDR3 loop: CASRIFRERQTSWNEQFF. In nucleotides, the CDR3 is TGTGCCAGCAGAATTTTCCGGGAAAGGCAAACGAGTTGGAATGAGCAGTTCTTC.

In its sample, this clone was seen a few times. The genes are TRBV7-3 and TRBJ2-3, with D perhaps TRBD2 (5 bases). The germline CDR1 and CDR2 sequences are SGHTA and FQGTGA. V was trimmed by 2 bases and J by 7 bases, leaving 13 bases between them. The CDR3 extends over 14 amino acids. CDR3 nucleotides: TGTGCCAGCAGCTTAGGAGGACCTGGGAATACGCAGTATTTT. Protein sequence: CASSLGGPGNTQYF.

The chain has TRBV7-9 and TRBJ1-1; the D gene is possibly TRBD1 (5 bases). CDR1 is SEHNR, CDR2 FQNEAQ, per germline (reference sequence). This CDR3 has 12 amino acids. The V end lost 2 bases, the J end lost 6 bases, and 7 bases lay between the germline ends. CDR3: CASSLQGAEAFF. CDR3 sequence (DNA): TGTGCCAGCAGCTTACAGGGCGCTGAAGCTTTCTTT.

A note on this clone: Within the sample, other DNA sequences also encode this same CDR3. The V and J genes are TRBV10-3 and TRBJ2-1; D is ambiguous. Trimming stripped 4 bases from V and 7 bases from J, with 8 bases between. The CDR3 runs 12 residues. The germline CDR1 and CDR2 sequences are ENHRY and SYGVKD. CDR3 nucleotides: TGTGCCATCAGTGTAAGAGGAAATGAGCAGTTCTTC. This encodes CAISVRGNEQFF.

The chain joins TRBV7-2 to TRBJ2-7; 9 nucleotides line up with TRBD2. Losses at the gene ends were 5 bases for V and 0 bases for J; bases not matched to a gene: 5. The germline gives CDR1 SGHTA, CDR2 FQGNSA. This CDR3 comprises 15 residues. This CDR3 reads CASSPLAGFSYEQYF. In DNA form, the CDR3 reads TGTGCCAGCAGCCCGCTAGCGGGATTCTCCTACGAGCAGTACTTC.